This is a list of T cell receptor beta chains from one sample in a study of blood T cell repertoires in COVID-19. Some clones are missing from TCRdb's copy, which holds only in-frame ones; the method was immunoSEQ multiplex PCR. The sample consists of about 200,000 clones, roughly 88% of them appearing once. The sequencing sample was made of peripheral blood. Receptors originate from a man aged 50 to 60 with COVID-19, enrolled during active disease. Both conserved end residues are part of each CDR3. D genes are given only for firm matches. Clone size appears in some rows only: once, few, many, or a class for an expanded clone.

d_call j_call clone_size v_call cdr3_aa cdr3_nt
TRBD1 TRBJ2-5 . TRBV6-4 CASSEGQGAHETQYF TGTGCCAGCAGTGAGGGACAGGGGGCTCACGAGACCCAGTACTTC
TRBD1 TRBJ1-6 . TRBV5-1 CASSLAGTGSPLHF TGCGCCAGCAGCTTGGCAGGGACAGGCTCACCCCTCCACTTT
. TRBJ2-2 . TRBV18 CASSADRNTGELFF TGTGCCAGCTCAGCGGACAGGAACACCGGGGAGCTGTTTTTT
. TRBJ2-1 . TRBV10-3 CAIRVENEQFF TGTGCCATCAGAGTAGAGAATGAGCAGTTCTTC
. TRBJ2-1 once TRBV6-6 CASMENTGGEQFF TGTGCCAGCATGGAGAACACCGGCGGGGAGCAGTTCTTC
TRBD1 TRBJ2-1 . TRBV7-9 CASSLASTGVFKNEQFF TGTGCCAGCAGCTTAGCGTCGACAGGGGTTTTTAAGAATGAGCAGTTCTTC
TRBD2 TRBJ2-7 . TRBV30 CAWTGGSEQGAYYEQYF TGTGCCTGGACGGGGGGGTCGGAACAGGGAGCGTACTACGAGCAGTACTTC
TRBD2 TRBJ2-1 . TRBV5-4 CASSRTGTREYNEQFF TGTGCCAGCAGCCGGACCGGGACTAGGGAATACAATGAGCAGTTCTTC
TRBD2 TRBJ2-7 . TRBV11-2 CASSLGSGGGYEQYF TGTGCCAGCAGCTTAGGCAGCGGCGGGGGGTACGAGCAGTACTTC
. TRBJ2-1 . TRBV10-3 CAISETGFEQFF TGTGCCATCAGTGAGACGGGGTTCGAGCAGTTCTTC
TRBD2 TRBJ2-3 . TRBV28 CASSPPARGGGTTDTQYF TGTGCCAGCAGTCCCCCTGCCCGGGGCGGGGGGACCACAGATACGCAGTATTTT
TRBD2 TRBJ2-3 . TRBV30 CAWIRSGGLTSTDTQYF TGTGCCTGGATAAGAAGCGGGGGGCTTACTAGCACAGATACGCAGTATTTT
TRBD1 TRBJ2-4 . TRBV5-6 CASSSGTGGPTGNIQYF TGTGCCAGCAGCTCCGGGACAGGGGGCCCTACCGGCAACATTCAGTACTTC
. TRBJ1-1 . TRBV24-1 CATSSDSNTEAFF TGTGCCACCAGCTCCGACAGTAACACTGAAGCTTTCTTT
. TRBJ2-1 . TRBV10-1 CASSVGGGAYNEQFF TGCGCCAGCAGTGTCGGTGGCGGAGCCTACAATGAGCAGTTCTTC
TRBD1 TRBJ1-2 . TRBV7-2 CASSYRDRSYGYTF TGTGCCAGCAGCTATCGGGACAGAAGCTATGGCTACACCTTC
TRBD1 TRBJ1-1 . TRBV18 CASSPTDRVTEAFF TGTGCCAGCTCACCTACTGACAGGGTCACTGAAGCTTTCTTT
TRBD2 TRBJ2-7 few TRBV7-2 CASSPWLAGGPEQYF TGTGCCAGCAGCCCTTGGCTAGCGGGAGGTCCCGAGCAGTACTTC
TRBD1 TRBJ2-7 . TRBV7-2 CASSSQTGPYEQYF TGTGCCAGCAGCTCGCAGACAGGGCCCTACGAGCAGTACTTC
TRBD2 TRBJ2-1 few TRBV19 CASSFIRTRGVNNEQFF TGTGCCAGTAGTTTCATCAGGACTAGGGGAGTAAACAATGAGCAGTTCTTC
TRBD2 TRBJ2-7 . TRBV7-9 CASSWTSGGIDEQYF TGTGCCAGCAGCTGGACTAGCGGGGGGATCGACGAGCAGTACTTC
TRBD1 TRBJ2-7 . TRBV19 CASSDRDRGSYEQYF TGTGCCAGTAGCGACCGGGACAGGGGTTCCTACGAGCAGTACTTC
. TRBJ2-1 . TRBV5-4 CASSHPSRDEQFF TGTGCCAGCAGCCACCCTAGCCGCGATGAGCAGTTCTTC
. TRBJ1-5 . TRBV28 CASTGGQPQHF TGTGCCAGCACCGGAGGACAGCCCCAGCATTTT
TRBD2 TRBJ2-5 few TRBV4-3 CASSQDWLAGGPQRETQYF TGCGCCAGCAGCCAAGATTGGCTAGCGGGGGGGCCACAGCGGGAGACCCAGTACTTC
. TRBJ1-4 few TRBV28 CASSLAGMGNEKLFF TGTGCCAGCAGTTTAGCAGGGATGGGTAATGAAAAACTGTTTTTT
TRBD1 TRBJ1-6 . TRBV11-2 CASSLTDRGPINSPLHF TGTGCCAGCAGCTTAACAGACAGGGGCCCCATTAATTCACCCCTCCACTTT
TRBD1 TRBJ2-5 . TRBV5-6 CASSLRPGQGPGTQYF TGTGCCAGCAGCTTGCGGCCGGGACAGGGACCGGGGACCCAGTACTTC
TRBD1 TRBJ1-4 . TRBV19 CASSTRTGWAEKLFF TGTGCCAGTAGTACCCGGACAGGGTGGGCGGAAAAACTGTTTTTT
. TRBJ2-1 few TRBV7-2 CASSLADPAGTYNEQFF TGTGCCAGCAGCTTAGCGGACCCCGCGGGTACCTACAATGAGCAGTTCTTC
. TRBJ2-3 . TRBV25-1 CASGQISTDTQYF TGTGCCAGCGGCCAGATCTCCACAGATACGCAGTATTTT
TRBD1 TRBJ1-5 once TRBV3-1/TRBV3-2 CASSQGSNRGQPQHF TGTGCCAGCAGCCAAGGATCTAACAGGGGTCAGCCCCAGCATTTT
TRBD2 TRBJ2-1 . TRBV5-8 CASSGGLAGGFNEQFF TGTGCCAGCAGCGGGGGACTAGCGGGAGGCTTCAATGAGCAGTTCTTC
TRBD2 TRBJ2-7 once TRBV5-1 CASSFGGASGPHEQYF TGCGCCAGCAGCTTCGGGGGGGCTTCAGGGCCCCACGAGCAGTACTTC
TRBD1 TRBJ2-3 . TRBV5-1 CASSYQGAYTDTQYF TGCGCCAGCAGCTACCAGGGGGCTTACACAGATACGCAGTATTTT
. TRBJ2-5 . TRBV11-2 CASSLVSETQYF TGTGCCAGCAGCTTAGTCTCCGAGACCCAGTACTTC
. TRBJ2-2 . TRBV5-1 CASSPEGGNTGELFF TGCGCCAGCAGCCCTGAGGGCGGGAACACCGGGGAGCTGTTTTTT
. TRBJ2-5 . TRBV12-3/TRBV12-4 CASSLVEETQYF TGTGCCAGCAGTTTAGTCGAAGAGACCCAGTACTTC
TRBD1 TRBJ1-2 . TRBV27 CASSAGGTGGGTNYGYTF TGTGCCAGCAGTGCAGGGGGGACAGGGGGCGGTACTAACTATGGCTACACCTTC
TRBD1 TRBJ1-5 . TRBV19 CASSTGQGGGNQPQHF TGTGCCAGTAGTACTGGACAGGGAGGAGGCAATCAGCCCCAGCATTTT
TRBD1 TRBJ1-5 . TRBV28 CASVSPTGGGYQPQHF TGTGCCAGCGTTAGCCCGACAGGGGGCGGCTATCAGCCCCAGCATTTT
. TRBJ1-1 . TRBV27 CASSLGQPNTEAFF TGTGCCAGCAGCCTCGGACAGCCGAACACTGAAGCTTTCTTT
. TRBJ2-2 . TRBV4-2 CASSQDRTLRLAPNTGELFF TGTGCCAGCAGCCAAGACAGGACCCTCAGGCTAGCGCCAAACACCGGGGAGCTGTTTTTT
TRBD1 TRBJ1-4 once TRBV10-3 CATGLGQADEKLFF TGTGCCACGGGACTGGGACAGGCGGATGAAAAACTGTTTTTT
. TRBJ1-2 . TRBV6-1 CASSDFDGMNYGYTF TGTGCCAGCAGTGATTTTGACGGGATGAACTATGGCTACACCTTC
TRBD1 TRBJ2-1 . TRBV18 CASSLGTGVREQFF TGTGCCAGCTCACTTGGGACAGGGGTAAGGGAGCAGTTCTTC
TRBD2 TRBJ2-5 few TRBV6-5 CASSYSSGGGTETQYF TGTGCCAGCAGTTACTCGAGTGGGGGGGGGACGGAGACCCAGTACTTC
. TRBJ1-2 . TRBV6-1 CASSEVAGSYGYTF TGTGCCAGCAGTGAAGTGGCGGGTTCCTATGGCTACACCTTC
. TRBJ2-5 . TRBV19 CASRTQGAETQYF TGTGCCAGTAGGACACAGGGAGCGGAGACCCAGTACTTC
TRBD2 TRBJ2-1 . TRBV7-9 CASSSGTSGYNEQFF TGTGCCAGCAGCTCAGGGACTAGCGGGTACAATGAGCAGTTCTTC
. TRBJ2-2 . TRBV30 CAWSPVASGELFF TGTGCCTGGAGTCCAGTGGCTTCCGGGGAGCTGTTTTTT
. TRBJ1-6 . TRBV18 CASSPQEGFASPLHF TGTGCCAGCTCACCACAGGAGGGGTTTGCTTCACCCCTCCACTTT
TRBD1 TRBJ1-5 . TRBV28 CASIRQGFGQPQHF TGTGCCAGCATCCGACAGGGCTTCGGTCAGCCCCAGCATTTT
TRBD1 TRBJ2-7 . TRBV3-1/TRBV3-2 CASRGDRGGEQYF TGTGCCAGCAGAGGTGACAGGGGGGGAGAGCAGTACTTC
. TRBJ2-3 . TRBV5-1 CASSLVGTDTQYF TGCGCCAGCAGCTTGGTAGGCACAGATACGCAGTATTTT